Below are 19 T cell receptor beta chains sequenced from a single sample in a study of blood T cell repertoires in COVID-19. Some clones are missing from TCRdb's copy, which holds only in-frame ones; the method was immunoSEQ multiplex PCR. The sample lists about 240,000 clones, about 87% occurring once. Sequenced: PBMCs or T cells enriched from blood (not recorded which). The receptors were sampled from a woman aged 25 to 39 with acute COVID-19.

The CDR3 region has the DNA TGTGCCAGTAGTATAGATCTTGAGGGAAATTCACCCCTCCACTTT. This translates into CASSIDLEGNSPLHF. The V gene is TRBV19, the J gene TRBJ1-6, with D unclear. CDR1 and CDR2 (germline): LNHDA, SQIVND (reference sequence). The CDR3 spans 15 residues. The V end lost 0 bases, the J end lost 7 bases, and 10 bases lay between the germline ends.

This clone has just a few counts. The chain links TRBV19 to TRBJ1-5; D is perhaps TRBD1 (5 bases). Deletions cut 7 bases from V and 4 bases from J, with 17 bases between. CDR1 and CDR2 from the germline V gene are LNHDA and SQIVND (reference sequence). The CDR3 loop spans 15 amino acids. For the CDR3, the DNA is TGTGCCAGTACCGGACACGGGAGACCGAATCAGCCCCAGCATTTT. Translation: CASTGHGRPNQPQHF.

This rearrangement joins TRBV7-9 to TRBJ2-1; perhaps TRBD1 as D (6 bases). This CDR3 has 14 amino acids. Between the trimmed V and J ends, which lost 1 base and 4 bases, there was a span of 8 bases. The germline V gene encodes CDR1 SEHNR and CDR2 FQNEAQ (reference sequence). The CDR3 is CASSLGQVYNEQFF. The CDR3 DNA is TGTGCCAGCAGCTTAGGACAGGTATACAATGAGCAGTTCTTC. Looking up the rest from reference TRBV7-9 and TRBJ2-1 gives the full variable domain: DTGVSQNPRHKITKRGQNVTFRCDPISEHNRLYWYRQTLGQGPEFLTYFQNEAQLEKSRLLSDRFSAERPKGSFSTLEIQRTEQGDSAMYLCASSLGQVYNEQFFGPGTRLTVL.

The chain employs TRBV11-3 and TRBJ2-7; 11 bases align to TRBD1. V shed 1 base, J shed 2 bases, and the junction held 4 bases outside the gene matches. This CDR3 spans 16 amino acids. Germline loops: CDR1 SGHNT, CDR2 YENEEA. DNA for the CDR3: TGTGCCAGCAGCTTAGCGGGGACAGGGGGAACCTACGAGCAGTACTTC. Protein: CASSLAGTGGTYEQYF.

This clone showed up many times. This sequence joins TRBV7-9 and TRBJ2-7; 9 bases align to TRBD2. Germline V lookup: CDR1 SEHNR, CDR2 FQNEAQ (reference sequence). Losses at the gene ends were 8 bases for V and 0 bases for J; bases not matched to a gene: 2. The CDR3 has 13 amino acids. The DNA of the CDR3 is TGTGCCAGCCAGCGGGGGGACTCCTACGAGCAGTACTTC. Protein sequence: CASQRGDSYEQYF.

The chain carries TRBV10-2 and TRBJ1-6; 7 bases fit TRBD1. After removal of 4 bases from V and 10 bases from J, the junction contained 10 bases not matched to a gene. CDR3 size: 15 residues. Germline V gene sequence: CDR1 WSHSY, CDR2 SAAADI. For the CDR3, the DNA is TGCGCCAGCAGTGCACAGGGGCAAGAGAGATCACCCCTCCACTTT. Residues: CASSAQGQERSPLHF.

The V call is TRBV4-2, the J call TRBJ2-7; D perhaps matches TRBD2 (5 bases). In germline, CDR1 is LGHNA, CDR2 YNFKEQ. V gave up 6 bases and J gave up 4 bases, with 22 bases separating them. The CDR3 contains 16 residues. The CDR3 bases are TGTGCCAGCAGTCCTCAAGGCGGGCTAGAGGTATACGAGCAGTACTTC. It encodes CASSPQGGLEVYEQYF.

The rearrangement uses TRBV7-2 and TRBJ1-5, with D perhaps matching TRBD1 (5 bases). This CDR3 spans 15 amino acids. V was clipped by 1 base and J by 2 bases, with 9 bases between them. Germline V CDR1 and CDR2: SGHTA, FQGNSA. CDR3 coding DNA: TGTGCCAGCAGCTTAGTAGGGGATGGCAATCAGCCCCAGCATTTT. Its translation: CASSLVGDGNQPQHF. The entire variable domain, with the rest obtained from reference TRBV7-2 and TRBJ1-5, is as follows: GAGVSQSPSNKVTEKGKDVELRCDPISGHTALYWYRQSLGQGLEFLIYFQGNSAPDKSGLPSDRFSAERTGGSVSTLTIQRTQQEDSAVYLCASSLVGDGNQPQHFGDGTRLSIL.

The V gene is TRBV5-6, the J gene TRBJ2-7, with 10 positions matching TRBD2. Trimming removed 3 bases from V and 5 bases from J; junction bases left unmatched: 8. The CDR3 runs 15 residues. Germline values: CDR1 SGHDT, CDR2 YYEEEE. The CDR3 spells CASSYSGTSAHEQYF. The CDR3 region has the DNA TGTGCCAGCAGCTATTCCGGGACTAGCGCCCACGAGCAGTACTTC.

The rearrangement links TRBV3-1 (or the pseudogene TRBV3-2) to TRBJ1-3; TRBD1 is a possible D gene (5 bases). With 5 bases removed from V and 1 base from J, the gap between germline ends came to 9 bases. CDR3 length equals 14 residues. CDR1 LGHDT and CDR2 YNNKEL come from the germline V gene (reference sequence). The CDR3 nucleotides are TGTGCCAGCAGCTCTCAGGGATCTGGAAACACCATATATTTT. Its translation: CASSSQGSGNTIYF.

In its sample, this clone was seen a few times. This chain links TRBV4-1 with TRBJ2-7; 7 bases are a match to TRBD1. V shed 3 bases and J 3 bases; nucleotides not matched to a gene: 14. The CDR3 loop spans 17 amino acids. CDR1 MGHRA and CDR2 YSYEKL come from the germline V gene. The CDR3 spells CASSQGTGDGTRYEQYF. CDR3 nucleotides: TGCGCCAGCAGCCAGGGAACAGGGGACGGTACCCGCTACGAGCAGTACTTC.

The chain joins TRBV14 to TRBJ1-2, with TRBD1 matching 7 bases. V shed 3 bases, J shed 5 bases, and the junction held 3 bases outside the gene matches. There are 13 residues in the CDR3. Germline-derived CDR1 and CDR2 are SGHDN and FVKESK. CDR3 residues: CASSQGTVYGYTF. The CDR3 bases are TGTGCCAGCAGCCAGGGGACAGTTTATGGCTACACCTTC. Supplemented by reference TRBV14 and TRBJ1-2, the full variable domain reads EAGVTQFPSHSVIEKGQTVTLRCDPISGHDNLYWYRRVMGKEIKFLLHFVKESKQDESGMPNNRFLAERTGGTYSTLKVQPAELEDSGVYFCASSQGTVYGYTFGSGTRLTVV.

This chain's CDR3 is CASSSGLAGGPPTGELFF. CDR3 DNA sequence: TGTGCCAGCAGCTCCGGACTAGCGGGGGGGCCCCCAACCGGGGAGCTGTTTTTT. The chain joins TRBV7-9 to TRBJ2-2; 15 nucleotides match TRBD2. The germline V gene encodes CDR1 SEHNR and CDR2 FQNEAQ (reference sequence). Trimming at V came to 4 bases and at J to 5 bases, leaving 8 bases not matched to a gene. The CDR3 consists of 18 residues.

The chain's CDR3 is CASSIVSSDTQYF. The CDR3, as DNA: TGTGCCAGCTCGATCGTCAGTTCAGATACGCAGTATTTT. V and J are TRBV28 and TRBJ2-3; D is unresolved. Germline lookup yields CDR1 MDHEN and CDR2 SYDVKM. CDR3 length: 13 residues. V lost 8 bases, J lost 4 bases, and 13 bases lay in between.

The V gene is TRBV19, the J gene TRBJ1-5; 8 nucleotides line up with TRBD1. The V gene's germline CDR1 is LNHDA and CDR2 SQIVND (reference sequence). This CDR3 spans 15 amino acids. J lost 2 bases, V lost 4 bases, and 4 bases had no gene match. CDR3 bases: TGTGCCAGTAGTACCCCGGGACAGGGCAATCAGCCCCAGCATTTT. It specifies CASSTPGQGNQPQHF.

This clone was picked up a small number of times. The rearrangement uses TRBV10-3 and TRBJ1-5; the D gene is possibly TRBD1 (5 bases). Trimming removed 5 bases from V and 5 bases from J, with 10 bases in between. CDR3 length: 13 amino acids. The germline CDR1 and CDR2 sequences are ENHRY and SYGVKD. Here the CDR3 reads CAISRGWDQPQHF. CDR3 in DNA: TGTGCCATCAGTAGGGGTTGGGATCAGCCCCAGCATTTT.

The rearrangement joins TRBV5-5 to TRBJ2-2; a possible D gene is TRBD2 (6 bases). Trimming left V 4 bases short and J 4 bases short, with 11 bases between. The CDR3 is made up of 14 amino acids. CDR1 is SGHKS and CDR2 is YYEKEE in the germline V gene (reference sequence). The CDR3 DNA follows: TGTGCCAGCAGCCGGAGGGATCTCACCGGGGAGCTGTTTTTT. Amino acid sequence: CASSRRDLTGELFF.

This rearrangement joins TRBV3-1 (or the pseudogene TRBV3-2) to TRBJ1-5; no firm D call. With 4 bases removed from V and 1 base from J, the gap between germline ends came to 8 bases. This CDR3 is built from 14 residues. CDR1 is LGHDT, CDR2 YNNKEL, per germline (reference sequence). CDR3 sequence (DNA): TGTGCCAGCAGCCCGCGAACCAGCAATCAGCCCCAGCATTTT. This encodes CASSPRTSNQPQHF.

The chain carries TRBV10-2 and TRBJ2-3; maybe TRBD2 (5 bases). CDR1 is WSHSY and CDR2 is SAAADI in the germline V gene. The CDR3 has 14 residues. The V end was cut by 5 bases, the J end by 2 bases, with 11 bases between. The CDR3 coding sequence is TGCGCCAGCAGTCCCGGACTTTTCACAGATACGCAGTATTTT. It is translated as CASSPGLFTDTQYF.